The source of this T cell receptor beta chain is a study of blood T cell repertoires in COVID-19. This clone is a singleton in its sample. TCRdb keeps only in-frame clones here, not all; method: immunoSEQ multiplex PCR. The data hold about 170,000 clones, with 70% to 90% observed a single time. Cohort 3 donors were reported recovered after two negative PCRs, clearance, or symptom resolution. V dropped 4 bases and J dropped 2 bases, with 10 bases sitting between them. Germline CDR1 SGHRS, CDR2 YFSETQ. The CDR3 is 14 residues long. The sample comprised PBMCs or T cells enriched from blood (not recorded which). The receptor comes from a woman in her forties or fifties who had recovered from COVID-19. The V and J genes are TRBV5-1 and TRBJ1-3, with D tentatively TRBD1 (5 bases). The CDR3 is CASSPGIAGNTIYF. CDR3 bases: TGCGCCAGCAGCCCAGGGATTGCTGGAAACACCATATATTTT.